Following are 2 T cell receptor beta chains from one sample sequenced in a study of OX40 agonist ivuxolimab in advanced cancers. Only in-frame clones appear in the TCRdb table, and some are missing; sequencing was by immunoSEQ multiplex PCR. Found here are fewer than 95,000 clones, around 91% of them singletons; the top ten hold around 0.86%. The specimen comprised CD4+ or CD8+ T cells sorted from blood, sampled in a trial of the OX40 agonist ivuxolimab. The source of these receptors is an adult with an advanced solid tumor such as melanoma, head and neck, liver or kidney cancer.

In DNA form, the CDR3 reads TGTGCCTGGAGCCTCGGGCGGCAAAGGGATACGCAGTATTTT. Encoded protein: CAWSLGRQRDTQYF. The J gene is TRBJ2-3, the V gene TRBV30; D is unclear. Deletions cut 3 bases from V and 6 bases from J, with 16 bases between. The CDR3 consists of 14 residues. CDR1 is GTSNPN, CDR2 SVGIG, per germline (reference sequence).

The chain joins TRBV28 to TRBJ1-2, with D tentatively TRBD1 (5 bases). V shed 7 bases and J shed 5 bases, with 14 bases lying between them. Germline CDR1 is MDHEN and CDR2 is SYDVKM. The length of the CDR3 is 13 residues. CDR3: CASNAGTFYGYTF. The CDR3 DNA follows: TGTGCCAGCAACGCAGGGACCTTTTATGGCTACACCTTC.